These T cell receptor beta chains were read from a single sample in a study of CD8+ T cells in alopecia areata. Assay: immunoSEQ multiplex PCR; the TCRdb copy retains only in-frame clones and omits some. This table holds 150,000 to 200,000 clones, 50% to 65% found once. Sequenced here: CD8+ T cells sorted from blood, sampled at week 24, from a patient treated with tofacitinib. These receptors were collected from a human donor with alopecia areata. Each CDR3 is given with its conserved first and last residue.

J gene	V gene	CDR3 length	CDR3 protein
TRBJ2-3	TRBV5-6	12	CASSFQADTQYF
TRBJ2-7	TRBV5-6	12	CASSLGDSEQYF
TRBJ2-7	TRBV9	13	CASSVNIRDEQYF
TRBJ2-5	TRBV27	15	CASSLSRGGQETQYF
TRBJ2-5	TRBV29-1	12	CSVVEWGETQYF
TRBJ1-3	TRBV7-2	14	CASSLGLAGNTIYF
TRBJ2-7	TRBV7-2	11	CASSPGYEQYF
TRBJ2-4	TRBV7-9	15	CASSHQTGGINIQYF
TRBJ1-6	TRBV14	16	CASSQGGARGNSPLHF
TRBJ2-6	TRBV14	17	CASSHAGRTSGANVLTF
TRBJ1-1	TRBV27	15	CASSQTGGRYTEAFF
TRBJ2-2	TRBV7-9	18	CASSLPGTPARGTGELFF
TRBJ2-1	TRBV7-2	15	CASSLSGSSYNEQFF
TRBJ1-1	TRBV7-8	15	CASSRDSDPNTEAFF
TRBJ2-7	TRBV27	15	CASSASGIPGYEQYF
TRBJ2-7	TRBV29-1	12	CSGRDSSYEQYF
TRBJ1-5	TRBV9	18	CASSEGPMTGGEDQPQHF
TRBJ2-1	TRBV11-2	14	CASSPTSGHNEQFF
TRBJ2-2	TRBV5-6	16	CASSPKTSPNTGELFF
TRBJ1-2	TRBV29-1	11	CSVPGAYGYTF
TRBJ1-1	TRBV19	11	CASSIVAEAFF
TRBJ1-4	TRBV7-8	14	CASSYGTGDEKLFF
TRBJ2-7	TRBV4-1	17	CASSQGYGLKQSYEQYF